The text below deals with one TCR beta chain. In this sample, this clone turned up a few times. Its antigen target is currently unknown. No base-level quality is on record; no much larger clone is a single base apart. For deep sequencing, PBMC libraries mostly used approximately 500 ng of input genomic DNA, with six replicates for each sample. Following the manufacturer's instructions, the team built TCRbeta libraries using the immunoSEQ hsTCRbeta kit. An Illumina NovaSeq 6000 S4 flow cell was used to sequence the final libraries, which had first been combined to 3 nM. Per the authors' processing: The immunoSEQ Analyzer was used for raw data preprocessing and quality control. The analysis was restricted to productive rearrangements, with each unique CDR3 amino acid sequence defining a clonotype. Using the R package tcR, the researchers computed the Gini-Simpson index as their estimate of repertoire clonality. Student's t test was used to compare Gini indices, while Pearson correlation assessed associations with tumor size change. Imported from immuneACCESS, the table was reduced by TCRdb to in-frame sequences with V and J called. These copies leave out some clones; in studies compared against another copy, an unresolved V gene accounts for under half, and the cause of the remainder is not known. That table supplies the V and J calls and clone size; D and trimming were determined from the DNA. For this sample there are over 14,000 clones; just under 75% appear just once. The ten largest clones add up to 2.5% to 3% of the sample.

The data stem from a study of neoadjuvant anti-PD-1 for oral cavity cancer (dated by TCRdb to about 2021). Some background on the complete study: Before undergoing curative-intent surgical resection, most patients got three to four biweekly nivolumab doses at 3 mg/kg. Under RECIST 1.1, a patient counted as a responder if showing complete response, partial response or stable disease, and as a non-responder if showing progression. The parent correlative cohort included around twelve patients, with an approximately 31% response rate. For patients who did not progress, a fourth nivolumab dose was given around day 43, followed by definitive surgical resection on days 50-56.

The CDR3 runs 16 residues from the cysteine to the phenylalanine. Just CDR3 DNA is preserved here, 48 bases in frame from base 1. Cut back by 6 bases and 1 base, the V and J ends lie 16 bases apart. Sequences MDHEN (CDR1) and SYDVKM (CDR2) are obtained from the germline V gene. The sample's time point, from its label and the paper: after neoadjuvant nivolumab, at surgical resection. None of the patients had received prior systemic or radiation treatment, and all were newly diagnosed with stage II-IVA oral cavity squamous cell carcinoma. Everyone in the cohort had locally advanced, HPV-negative oral cavity squamous cell carcinoma. Peripheral blood mononuclear cells were analyzed directly and were not maintained or expanded in culture. The samples were drawn from a longitudinal correlative study tied to a single-arm phase II trial testing neoadjuvant nivolumab in oral cavity squamous cell carcinoma. Subject-matched pre- and post-treatment PBMCs and tumors from three responders and three non-responders were subjected to genomic DNA-based TCRbeta sequencing. Peripheral blood mononuclear cells were collected before nivolumab treatment and were collected again after treatment, at the time of surgery. The Maxwell RSC DNA from Cells kit was used to isolate genomic DNA from PBMCs.

What the authors observed across the whole study: After neoadjuvant nivolumab, significantly higher T cell clonality (Gini index) was found within PBMCs in non-responders than in responders. The TCR analyses had only a few patients in each response group, and the authors called for validation in larger cohorts. Higher pretreatment blood TCRbeta clonality and lower post-treatment tumor TCRbeta clonality were correlated with higher pretreatment blood Treg/Th17 ratios.

Rearrangement joined TRBV28 to TRBJ1-5; TRBD1 is perhaps the D gene, given 6 matching bases. The origin of this receptor is a person aged 40-85 years with oral cavity squamous cell carcinoma. This sample comprised PBMCs, obtained after nivolumab (anti-PD-1) treatment. The CDR3 here reads CASRPMTGTSNQPQHF. The DNA reads as follows: TGTGCCAGCAGGCCGATGACAGGCACGAGCAATCAGCCCCAGCATTTT.